The entry that follows covers one TCR beta chain sequence. This record comes from a study of technical replicates of blood from a few donors. The CDR3 spans 15 residues. With 4 bases clipped from V and 4 bases from J, the junction kept 5 bases outside the gene matches. Looked up from germline, CDR1 is SNHLY and CDR2 is FYNNEI. Libraries were prepared by immunoSEQ multiplex PCR; TCRdb keeps only in-frame clonotypes and omits some of them. Here the sample spans about 82,000 clones, approximately 96% being singletons. The rearrangement joins TRBV2 to TRBJ2-5; 11 bases agree with TRBD1. The sequence was collected from a human donor in good health. Sequences were obtained from T cells isolated from PBMCs. This CDR3 reads CASSGPDRGLETQYF. As DNA, the CDR3 is TGTGCCAGCAGTGGTCCGGACAGGGGGCTAGAGACCCAGTACTTC. Based on the CDR3 plus reference TRBV2 and TRBJ2-5, the full variable domain is EPEVTQTPSHQVTQMGQEVILRCVPISNHLYFYWYRQILGQKVEFLVSFYNNEISEKSEIFDDQFSVERPDGSNFTLKIRSTKLEDSAMYFCASSGPDRGLETQYFGPGTRLLVL.